This TCR beta chain was observed in a study of control samples from healthy donors and cancer patients. V gave up 7 bases and J gave up 8 bases; unmatched junction bases: 2. The CDR3 loop spans 11 amino acids. Germline V gene lookup returns CDR1 SQVTM and CDR2 ANQGSEA. The repertoire was sequenced with immunoSEQ multiplex PCR; TCRdb's copy has only in-frame clones and lacks some. Here the sample spans around 110,000 clones, about 88% being singletons. Sequencing input: blood. This TCR derives from a woman in her 70s in good health. The chain combines TRBV29-1 with TRBJ2-4; TRBD1 aligns across 10 bases. Here the CDR3 reads CSAGTGDIQYF. The CDR3 DNA is TGCAGCGCCGGGACAGGGGACATTCAGTACTTC.